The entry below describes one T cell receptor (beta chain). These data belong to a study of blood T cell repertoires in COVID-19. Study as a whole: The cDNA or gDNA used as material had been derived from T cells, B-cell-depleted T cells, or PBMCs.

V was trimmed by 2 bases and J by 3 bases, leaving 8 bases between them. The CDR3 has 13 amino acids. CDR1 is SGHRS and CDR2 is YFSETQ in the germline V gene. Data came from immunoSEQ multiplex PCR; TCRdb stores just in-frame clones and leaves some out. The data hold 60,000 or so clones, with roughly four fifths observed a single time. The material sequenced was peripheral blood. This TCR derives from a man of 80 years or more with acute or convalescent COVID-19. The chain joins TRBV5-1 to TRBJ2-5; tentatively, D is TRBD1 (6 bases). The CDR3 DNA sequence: TGCGCCAGCAGCTTTAGGACAGAAGAGACCCAGTACTTC. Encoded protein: CASSFRTEETQYF.